The entry below gives a single T cell receptor beta chain sequence along with its context. The V gene's germline CDR1 is MNHNY and CDR2 SVGAGI (reference sequence). The V and J ends lost 2 bases and 3 bases, in that order; junction bases with no gene match: 7. The CDR3 length is 16 residues. Some clones are missing from TCRdb's copy, which holds only in-frame ones; the method was immunoSEQ multiplex PCR. The data contain around 55,000 clones, 93% of them singletons. These data belong to a study of T cell changes during pregnancy in multiple sclerosis. Sample: CD8+ T cells from peripheral blood mononuclear cells, taken in the second trimester of pregnancy. The chain joins TRBV6-6 to TRBJ1-2; 9 bases agree with TRBD1. The source is a female donor with multiple sclerosis, enrolled in a pregnancy study. The CDR3: CASSYPGDRVDYGYTF. The CDR3 bases are TGTGCCAGCAGTTACCCCGGGGACAGGGTCGACTATGGCTACACCTTC.